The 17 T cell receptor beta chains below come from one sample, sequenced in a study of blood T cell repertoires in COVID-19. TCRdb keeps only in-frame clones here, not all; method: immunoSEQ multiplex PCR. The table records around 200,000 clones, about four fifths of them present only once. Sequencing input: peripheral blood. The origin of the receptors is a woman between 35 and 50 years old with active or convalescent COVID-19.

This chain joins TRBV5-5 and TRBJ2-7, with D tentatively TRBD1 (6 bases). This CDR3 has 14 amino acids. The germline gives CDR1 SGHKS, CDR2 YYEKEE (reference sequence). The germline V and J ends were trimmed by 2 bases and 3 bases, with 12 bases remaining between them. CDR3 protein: CASSFNRVGYEQYF. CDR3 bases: TGTGCCAGCAGCTTCAACAGGGTGGGCTACGAGCAGTACTTC.

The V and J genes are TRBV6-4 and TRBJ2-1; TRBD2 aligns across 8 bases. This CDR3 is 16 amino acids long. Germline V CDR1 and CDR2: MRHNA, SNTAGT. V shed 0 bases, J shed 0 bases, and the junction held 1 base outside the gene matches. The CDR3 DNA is TGTGCCAGCAGTGACTCGAGCGGGAGCTCCTACAATGAGCAGTTCTTC. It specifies CASSDSSGSSYNEQFF.

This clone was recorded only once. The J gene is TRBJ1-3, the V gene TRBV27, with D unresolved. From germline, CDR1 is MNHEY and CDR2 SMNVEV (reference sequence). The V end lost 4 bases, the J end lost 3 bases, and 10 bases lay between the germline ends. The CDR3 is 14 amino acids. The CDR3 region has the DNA TGTGCCAGCAGTTCACAGAGATATGGAAACACCATATATTTT. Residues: CASSSQRYGNTIYF.

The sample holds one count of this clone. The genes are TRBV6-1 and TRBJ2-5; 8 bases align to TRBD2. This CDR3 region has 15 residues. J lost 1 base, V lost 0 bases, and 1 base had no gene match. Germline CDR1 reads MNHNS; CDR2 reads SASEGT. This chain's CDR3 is CASSEAAGGQETQYF. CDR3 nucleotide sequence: TGTGCCAGCAGTGAAGCTGCGGGGGGCCAAGAGACCCAGTACTTC.

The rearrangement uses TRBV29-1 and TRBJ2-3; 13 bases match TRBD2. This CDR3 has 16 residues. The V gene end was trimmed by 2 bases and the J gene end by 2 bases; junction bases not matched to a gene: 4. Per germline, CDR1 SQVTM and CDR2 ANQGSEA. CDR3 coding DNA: TGCAGCGTTGAAAGGGGGACTAGCGGGGCCACAGATACGCAGTATTTT. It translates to CSVERGTSGATDTQYF.

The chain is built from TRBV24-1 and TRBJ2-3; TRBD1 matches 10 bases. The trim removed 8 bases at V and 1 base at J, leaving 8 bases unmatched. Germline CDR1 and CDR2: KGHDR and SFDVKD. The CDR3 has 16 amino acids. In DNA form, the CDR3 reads TGTGCCACCATGGCCCCCGGGACAGGGGGCACAGATACGCAGTATTTT. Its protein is CATMAPGTGGTDTQYF.

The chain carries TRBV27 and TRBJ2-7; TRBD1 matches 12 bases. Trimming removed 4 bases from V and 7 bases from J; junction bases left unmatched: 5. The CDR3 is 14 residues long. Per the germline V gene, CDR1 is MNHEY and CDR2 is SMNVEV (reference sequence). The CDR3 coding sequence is TGTGCCAGCAGTTGGGACAGGGGGCGGAGAGAGCAGTACTTC. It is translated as CASSWDRGRREQYF.

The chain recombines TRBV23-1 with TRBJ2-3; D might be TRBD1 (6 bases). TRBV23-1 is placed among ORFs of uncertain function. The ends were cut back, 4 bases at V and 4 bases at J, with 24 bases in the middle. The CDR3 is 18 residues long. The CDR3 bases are TGCGCCAGCAGTCGAACACAAATTATAGAGGGGGTCTCAGATACGCAGTATTTT. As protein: CASSRTQIIEGVSDTQYF.

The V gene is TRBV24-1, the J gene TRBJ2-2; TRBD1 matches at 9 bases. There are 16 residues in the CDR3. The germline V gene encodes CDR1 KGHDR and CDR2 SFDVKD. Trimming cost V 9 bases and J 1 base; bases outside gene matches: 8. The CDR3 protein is CATYDDRGKNTGELFF. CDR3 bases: TGTGCCACCTACGACGACAGGGGGAAGAACACCGGGGAGCTGTTTTTT.

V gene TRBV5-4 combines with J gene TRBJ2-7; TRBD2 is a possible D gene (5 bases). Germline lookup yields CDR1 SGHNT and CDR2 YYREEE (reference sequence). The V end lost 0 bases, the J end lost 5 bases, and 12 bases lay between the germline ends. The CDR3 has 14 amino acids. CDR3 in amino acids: CASSLVATNNEQYF. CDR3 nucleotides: TGTGCCAGCAGCTTGGTAGCGACAAACAACGAGCAGTACTTC. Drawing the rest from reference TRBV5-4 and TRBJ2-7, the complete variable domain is ETGVTQSPTHLIKTRGQQVTLRCSSQSGHNTVSWYQQALGQGPQFIFQYYREEENGRGNFPPRFSGLQFPNYSSELNVNALELDDSALYLCASSLVATNNEQYFGPGTRLTVT.

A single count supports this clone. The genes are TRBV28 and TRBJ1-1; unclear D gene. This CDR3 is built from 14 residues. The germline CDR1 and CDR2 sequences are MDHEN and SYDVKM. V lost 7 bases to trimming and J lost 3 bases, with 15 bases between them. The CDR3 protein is CASITPGMDTEAFF. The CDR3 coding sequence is TGTGCCAGCATAACTCCAGGCATGGACACTGAAGCTTTCTTT.

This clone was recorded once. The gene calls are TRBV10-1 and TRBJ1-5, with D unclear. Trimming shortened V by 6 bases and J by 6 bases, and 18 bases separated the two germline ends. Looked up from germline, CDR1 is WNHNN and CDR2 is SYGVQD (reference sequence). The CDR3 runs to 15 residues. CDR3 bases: TGCGCCAGCAGCCCTAGGGAGGGAACGGGTCAGCCCCAGCATTTT. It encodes CASSPREGTGQPQHF.

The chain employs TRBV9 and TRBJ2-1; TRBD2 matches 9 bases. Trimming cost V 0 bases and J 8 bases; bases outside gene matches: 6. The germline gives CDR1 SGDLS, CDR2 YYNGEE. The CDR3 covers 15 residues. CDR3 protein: CASSVGLAGTYEQFF. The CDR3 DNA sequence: TGTGCCAGCAGCGTAGGTCTAGCGGGAACCTATGAGCAGTTCTTC.

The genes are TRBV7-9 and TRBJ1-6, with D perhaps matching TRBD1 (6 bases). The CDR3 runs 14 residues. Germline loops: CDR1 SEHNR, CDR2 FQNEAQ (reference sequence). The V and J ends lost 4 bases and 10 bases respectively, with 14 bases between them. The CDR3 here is CASSSRTAQSPLHF. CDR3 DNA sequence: TGTGCCAGCAGCTCCCGGACAGCCCAGTCACCCCTCCACTTT.

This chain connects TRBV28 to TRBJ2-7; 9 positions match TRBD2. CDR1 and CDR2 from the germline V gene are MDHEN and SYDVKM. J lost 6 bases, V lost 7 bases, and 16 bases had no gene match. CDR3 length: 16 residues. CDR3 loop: CASTLLGAGGRGEQYF. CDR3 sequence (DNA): TGTGCCAGCACCCTTTTGGGTGCGGGGGGGCGGGGCGAGCAGTACTTC.

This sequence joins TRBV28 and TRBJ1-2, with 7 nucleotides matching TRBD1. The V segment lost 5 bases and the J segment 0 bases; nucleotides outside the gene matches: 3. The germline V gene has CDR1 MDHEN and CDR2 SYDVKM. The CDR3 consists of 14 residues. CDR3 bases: TGTGCCAGCAGTCGGGGGACAGCTAACTATGGCTACACCTTC. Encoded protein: CASSRGTANYGYTF.

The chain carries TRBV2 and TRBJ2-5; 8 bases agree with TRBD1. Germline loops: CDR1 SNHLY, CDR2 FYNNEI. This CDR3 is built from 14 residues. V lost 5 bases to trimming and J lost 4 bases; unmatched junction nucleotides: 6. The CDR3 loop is CASSFGQGSETQYF. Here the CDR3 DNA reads TGTGCCAGCAGTTTTGGACAGGGCTCAGAGACCCAGTACTTC.